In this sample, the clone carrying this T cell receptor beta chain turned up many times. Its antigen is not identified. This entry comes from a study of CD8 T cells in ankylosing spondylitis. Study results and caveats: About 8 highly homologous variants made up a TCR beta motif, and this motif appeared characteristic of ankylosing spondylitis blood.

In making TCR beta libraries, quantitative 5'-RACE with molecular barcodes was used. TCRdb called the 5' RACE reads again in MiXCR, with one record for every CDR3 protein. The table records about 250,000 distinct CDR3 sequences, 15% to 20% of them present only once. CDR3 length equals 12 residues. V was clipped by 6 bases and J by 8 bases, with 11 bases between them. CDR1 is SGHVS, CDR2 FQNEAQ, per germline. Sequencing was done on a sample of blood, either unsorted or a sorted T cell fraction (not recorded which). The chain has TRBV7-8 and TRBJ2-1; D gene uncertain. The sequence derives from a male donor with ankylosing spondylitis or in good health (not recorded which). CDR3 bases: TGTGCCAGCAGGACCGGGTGGGATGAGCAGTTCTTC. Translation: CASRTGWDEQFF.